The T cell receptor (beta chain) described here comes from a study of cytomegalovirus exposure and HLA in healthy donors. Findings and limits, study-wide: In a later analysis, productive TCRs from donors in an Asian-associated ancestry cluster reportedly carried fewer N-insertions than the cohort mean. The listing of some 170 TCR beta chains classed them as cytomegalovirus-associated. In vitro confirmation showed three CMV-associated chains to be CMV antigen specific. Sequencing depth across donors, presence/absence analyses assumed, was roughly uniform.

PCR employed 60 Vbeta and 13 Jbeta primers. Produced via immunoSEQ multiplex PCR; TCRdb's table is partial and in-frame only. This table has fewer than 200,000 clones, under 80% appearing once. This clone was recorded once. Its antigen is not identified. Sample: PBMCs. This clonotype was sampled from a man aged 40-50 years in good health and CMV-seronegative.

The CDR3 DNA reads as TGTGCCGCGGCCGACAGCCCATACGAGCAGTACTTC. This codes for CAAADSPYEQYF. The chain joins TRBV6-6 to TRBJ2-5; D might be TRBD1 (5 bases). The DNA end favors TRBJ2-7, so the J call may be wrong. CDR1 MNHNY and CDR2 SVGAGI come from the germline V gene (reference sequence). CDR3 length: 12 residues.